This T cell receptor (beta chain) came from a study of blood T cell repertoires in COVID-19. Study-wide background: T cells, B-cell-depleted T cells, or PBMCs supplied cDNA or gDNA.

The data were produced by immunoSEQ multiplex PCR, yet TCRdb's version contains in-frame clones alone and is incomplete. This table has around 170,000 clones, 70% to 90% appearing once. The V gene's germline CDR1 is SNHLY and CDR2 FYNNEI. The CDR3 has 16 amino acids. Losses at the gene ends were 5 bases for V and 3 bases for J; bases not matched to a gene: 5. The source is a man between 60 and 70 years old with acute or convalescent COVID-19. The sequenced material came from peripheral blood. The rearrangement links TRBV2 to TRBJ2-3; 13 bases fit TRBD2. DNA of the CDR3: TGTGCCAGCAGTTCCACTAGCGGGGGGGCTACAGATACGCAGTATTTT. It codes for CASSSTSGGATDTQYF.